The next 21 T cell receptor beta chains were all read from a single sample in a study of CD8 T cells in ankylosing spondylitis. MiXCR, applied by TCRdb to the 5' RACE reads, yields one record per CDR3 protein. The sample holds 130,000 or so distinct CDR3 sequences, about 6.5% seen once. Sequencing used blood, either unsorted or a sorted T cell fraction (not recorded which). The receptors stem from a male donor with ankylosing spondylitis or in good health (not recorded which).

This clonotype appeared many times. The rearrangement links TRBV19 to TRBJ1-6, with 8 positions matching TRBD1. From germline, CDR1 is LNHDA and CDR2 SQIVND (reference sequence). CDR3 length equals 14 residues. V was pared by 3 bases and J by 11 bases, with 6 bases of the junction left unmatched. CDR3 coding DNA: TGTGCCAGTAGTATGCGGGACAGGAGGACACCCCTCCACTTT. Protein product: CASSMRDRRTPLHF.

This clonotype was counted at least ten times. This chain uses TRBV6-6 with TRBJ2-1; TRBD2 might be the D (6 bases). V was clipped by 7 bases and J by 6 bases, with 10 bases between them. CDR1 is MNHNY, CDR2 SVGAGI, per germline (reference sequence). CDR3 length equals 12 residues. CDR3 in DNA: TGTGCCAGCAAGCCAGCGGGCAATGAGCAGTTCTTC. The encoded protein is CASKPAGNEQFF.

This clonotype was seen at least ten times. DNA of the CDR3: TGCGCCAGCAGCTTGGTTCCTAGCCCAGATACGCAGTATTTT. Its protein is CASSLVPSPDTQYF. The chain combines TRBV5-1 with TRBJ2-3; TRBD2 might be the D (5 bases). Trimming took off 0 bases at V and 4 bases at J, with 9 bases between the two ends. Looked up from germline, CDR1 is SGHRS and CDR2 is YFSETQ. The CDR3 contains 14 residues.

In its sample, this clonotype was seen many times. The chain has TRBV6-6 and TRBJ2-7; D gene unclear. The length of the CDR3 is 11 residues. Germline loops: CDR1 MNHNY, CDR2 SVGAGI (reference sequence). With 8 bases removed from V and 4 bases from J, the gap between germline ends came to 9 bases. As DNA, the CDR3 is TGTGCCAGCCATAGCTTATACGAGCAGTACTTC. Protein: CASHSLYEQYF.

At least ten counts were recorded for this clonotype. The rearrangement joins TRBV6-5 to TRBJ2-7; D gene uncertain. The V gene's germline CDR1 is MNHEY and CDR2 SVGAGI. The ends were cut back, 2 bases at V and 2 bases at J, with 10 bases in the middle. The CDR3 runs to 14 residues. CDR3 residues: CASSYLPVAYEQYF. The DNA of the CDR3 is TGTGCCAGCAGTTACCTTCCGGTTGCCTACGAGCAGTACTTC.

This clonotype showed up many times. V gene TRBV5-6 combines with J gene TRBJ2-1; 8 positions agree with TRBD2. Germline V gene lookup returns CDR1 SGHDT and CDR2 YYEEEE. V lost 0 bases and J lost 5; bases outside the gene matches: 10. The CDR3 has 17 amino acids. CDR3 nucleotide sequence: TGTGCCAGCAGCTTGGAGGAGGGTGGGACTAGACACAATGAGCAGTTCTTC. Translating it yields CASSLEEGGTRHNEQFF.

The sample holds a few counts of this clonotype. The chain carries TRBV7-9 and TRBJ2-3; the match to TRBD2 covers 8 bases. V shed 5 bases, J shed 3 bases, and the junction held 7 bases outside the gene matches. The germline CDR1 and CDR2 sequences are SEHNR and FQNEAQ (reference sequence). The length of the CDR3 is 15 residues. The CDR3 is CASSAGLAVTDTQYF. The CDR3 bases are TGTGCCAGCAGCGCAGGACTAGCTGTTACAGATACGCAGTATTTT.

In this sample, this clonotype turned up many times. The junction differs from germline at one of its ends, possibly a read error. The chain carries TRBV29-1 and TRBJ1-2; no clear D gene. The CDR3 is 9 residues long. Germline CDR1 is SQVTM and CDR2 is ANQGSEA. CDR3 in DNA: TGCAGCTCTAATGGGGAGGCGCCCTTC. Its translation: CSSNGEAPF.

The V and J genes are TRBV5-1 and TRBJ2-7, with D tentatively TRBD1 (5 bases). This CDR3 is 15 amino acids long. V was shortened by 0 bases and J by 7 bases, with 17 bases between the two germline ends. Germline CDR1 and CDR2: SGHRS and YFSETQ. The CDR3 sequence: CASSLVGLELGEQYF. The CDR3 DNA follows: TGCGCCAGCAGCTTGGTGGGGCTAGAACTGGGTGAGCAGTACTTC.

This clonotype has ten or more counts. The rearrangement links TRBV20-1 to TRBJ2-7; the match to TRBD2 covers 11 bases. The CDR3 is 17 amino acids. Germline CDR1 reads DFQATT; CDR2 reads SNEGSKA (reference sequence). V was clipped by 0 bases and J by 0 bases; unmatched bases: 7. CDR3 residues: CSARDLFTSGSSYEQYF. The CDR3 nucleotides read TGCAGTGCTAGAGACCTATTTACTAGCGGGAGCTCCTACGAGCAGTACTTC.

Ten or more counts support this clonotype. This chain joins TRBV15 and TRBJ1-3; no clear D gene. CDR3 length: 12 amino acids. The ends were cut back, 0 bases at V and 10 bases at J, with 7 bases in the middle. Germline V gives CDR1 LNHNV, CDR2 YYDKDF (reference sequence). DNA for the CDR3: TGTGCCACCAGCAGAGATCAGCAGACCATATATTTT. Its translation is CATSRDQQTIYF.

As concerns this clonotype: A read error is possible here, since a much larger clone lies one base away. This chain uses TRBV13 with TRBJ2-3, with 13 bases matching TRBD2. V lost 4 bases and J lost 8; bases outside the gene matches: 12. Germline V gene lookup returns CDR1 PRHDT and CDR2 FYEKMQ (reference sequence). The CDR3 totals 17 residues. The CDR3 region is CASSSRTSGSGAVTQYF. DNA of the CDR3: TGTGCCAGCAGCTCGCGGACTAGCGGGAGTGGGGCCGTTACGCAGTATTTT.

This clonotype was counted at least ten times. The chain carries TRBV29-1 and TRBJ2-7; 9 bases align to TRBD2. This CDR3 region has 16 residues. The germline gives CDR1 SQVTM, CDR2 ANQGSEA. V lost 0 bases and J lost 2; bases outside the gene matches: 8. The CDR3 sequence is CSVEDHATSGTYEQYF. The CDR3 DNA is TGCAGCGTTGAAGATCACGCGACTAGCGGCACCTACGAGCAGTACTTC.

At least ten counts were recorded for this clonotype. The CDR3 DNA sequence: TGTGCCATCATATCGACTAGCGGGAACACCGGGGAGCTGTTTTTT. Protein sequence: CAIISTSGNTGELFF. V gene TRBV10-3 combines with J gene TRBJ2-2; TRBD2 aligns across 9 bases. The CDR3 covers 15 residues. Germline V gene sequence: CDR1 ENHRY, CDR2 SYGVKD. V trimming: 7 bases; J trimming: 1 base; junction bases outside the gene matches: 4.

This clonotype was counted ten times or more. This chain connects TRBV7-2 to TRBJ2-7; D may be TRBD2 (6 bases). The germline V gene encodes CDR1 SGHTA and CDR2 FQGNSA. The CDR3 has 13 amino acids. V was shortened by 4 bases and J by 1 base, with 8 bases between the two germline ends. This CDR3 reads CASSSRESYEQYF. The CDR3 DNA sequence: TGTGCCAGCAGCTCCCGGGAGTCCTACGAGCAGTACTTC. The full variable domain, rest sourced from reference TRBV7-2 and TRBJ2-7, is GAGVSQSPSNKVTEKGKDVELRCDPISGHTALYWYRQSLGQGLEFLIYFQGNSAPDKSGLPSDRFSAERTGGSVSTLTIQRTQQEDSAVYLCASSSRESYEQYFGPGTRLTVT.

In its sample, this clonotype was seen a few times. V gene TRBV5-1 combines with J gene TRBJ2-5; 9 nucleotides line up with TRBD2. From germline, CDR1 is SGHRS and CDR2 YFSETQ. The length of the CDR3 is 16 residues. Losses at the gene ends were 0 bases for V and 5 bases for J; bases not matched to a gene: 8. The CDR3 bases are TGCGCCAGCAGCTTGGGTCGCGGGGGGGCCCTCGAGACCCAGTACTTC. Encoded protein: CASSLGRGGALETQYF. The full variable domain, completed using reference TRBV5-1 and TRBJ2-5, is KAGVTQTPRYLIKTRGQQVTLSCSPISGHRSVSWYQQTPGQGLQFLFEYFSETQRNKGNFPGRFSGRQFSNSRSEMNVSTLELGDSALYLCASSLGRGGALETQYFGPGTRLLVL.

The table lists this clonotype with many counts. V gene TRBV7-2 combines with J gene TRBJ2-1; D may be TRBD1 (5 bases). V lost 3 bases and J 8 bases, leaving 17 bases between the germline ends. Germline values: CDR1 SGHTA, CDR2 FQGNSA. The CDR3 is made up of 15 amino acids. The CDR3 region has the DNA TGTGCCAGCAGCTTGCAAGGACACGCGTTCGATGAGCAGTTCTTC. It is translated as CASSLQGHAFDEQFF.

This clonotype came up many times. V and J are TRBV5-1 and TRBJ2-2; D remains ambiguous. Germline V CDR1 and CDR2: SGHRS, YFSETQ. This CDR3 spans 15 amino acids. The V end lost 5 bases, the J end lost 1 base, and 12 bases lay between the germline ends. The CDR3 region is CASRGGEKNTGELFF. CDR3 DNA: TGCGCCAGCAGGGGCGGTGAGAAGAACACCGGGGAGCTGTTTTTT.

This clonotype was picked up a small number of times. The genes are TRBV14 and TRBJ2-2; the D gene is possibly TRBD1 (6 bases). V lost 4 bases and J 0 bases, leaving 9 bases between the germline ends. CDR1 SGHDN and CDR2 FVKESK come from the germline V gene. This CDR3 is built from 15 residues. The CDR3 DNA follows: TGTGCCAGCAGCCCCCGGACAGCGAACACCGGGGAGCTGTTTTTT. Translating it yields CASSPRTANTGELFF. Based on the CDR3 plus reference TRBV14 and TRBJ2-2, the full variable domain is EAGVTQFPSHSVIEKGQTVTLRCDPISGHDNLYWYRRVMGKEIKFLLHFVKESKQDESGMPNNRFLAERTGGTYSTLKVQPAELEDSGVYFCASSPRTANTGELFFGEGSRLTVL.

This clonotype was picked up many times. Here the CDR3 DNA reads TGCGCCAGCACCTCTATCGGGACGGGGCGACTTACGAACACCGGGGAGCTGTTTTTT. Protein: CASTSIGTGRLTNTGELFF. This sequence joins TRBV5-1 and TRBJ2-2, with D perhaps matching TRBD1 or TRBD2 (5 bases each). Trimming cost V 6 bases and J 0 bases, with 24 bases left between them. The germline V gene encodes CDR1 SGHRS and CDR2 YFSETQ. This CDR3 contains 19 residues.

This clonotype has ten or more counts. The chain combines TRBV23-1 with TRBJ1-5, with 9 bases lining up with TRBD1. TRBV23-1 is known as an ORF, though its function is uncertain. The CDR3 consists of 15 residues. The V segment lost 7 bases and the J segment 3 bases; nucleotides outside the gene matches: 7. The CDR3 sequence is CASTSGQGFNQPQHF. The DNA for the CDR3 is TGCGCCAGCACCTCGGGACAGGGCTTCAATCAGCCCCAGCATTTT.